This record covers a single T cell receptor beta chain. Antigen unknown. This entry belongs to a study of shared clonotypes between healthy human individuals. All donors were healthy HIV-negative adults lacking recent acute infections or vaccinations. CDR3 length equals 13 residues. Germline V CDR1 and CDR2: MNHNS, SASEGT. V lost 5 bases to trimming and J lost 3 bases, with 10 bases between them. Study-wide findings and caveats: Rarefaction indicated that sorted-subset sequencing remained incomplete although depth was large.

Investigators spread the genomic DNA of each subset evenly over several immunoSEQ plates. Here immunoSEQ multiplex PCR was the method, and the copy in TCRdb shows in-frame clones only, minus some. The data show 1.5 million to 1.9 million clones, 98% seen once. The sequenced material came from naive CD4+ T cells sorted from blood. Regarding subset: CD45RA+ positively selected. The chain employs TRBV6-1 and TRBJ1-1, with D unresolved. This receptor was taken from a man between 25 and 39 years old in good health. The CDR3 sequence is CASSLRYYTEAFF. The CDR3 DNA sequence: TGTGCCAGCAGTCTAAGGTACTACACTGAAGCTTTCTTT.